This T cell receptor (beta chain) was recovered during a study of read filtering for tumor transcriptome and immune sequencing. About the study: Transcriptome libraries were built from DNase-treated RNA. Per sample, TCR-region reads ranged about 4.05 to 10.27 million by IR-seq, roughly 80 to 1273 by RNA-seq.

The CDR3 loop spans 13 amino acids. V lost 6 bases, J lost 3 bases, and 9 bases lay in between. The germline CDR1 and CDR2 sequences are LGHNT and FRNRAP. The library was built from 400 ng RNA with molecular barcoded adaptors for alpha/delta and beta/gamma chains. TCRdb ran MiXCR on the reads and lists one entry per CDR3 protein. The sample has about 57,000 distinct CDR3 sequences, around 13% seen once. The receptor was isolated from a donor at least 40 years old with multiple myeloma. Specimen: a population of CD138-negative cells sorted from bone marrow. The J gene is TRBJ1-5, the V gene TRBV12-5, with unresolved D. In nucleotides, the CDR3 is TGTGCTAGTGGCAATGATGTCAATCAGCCCCAGCATTTT. Amino acid sequence: CASGNDVNQPQHF.